This T cell receptor (beta chain) emerged from a study of vaccination and CD4 T cells after COVID-19. Background on the study: Stimuli were overlapping spike peptide pools of SARS-CoV-2 and three common cold coronaviruses (HCoV-NL63, HCoV-OC43, HCoV-229E). Study conclusions and caveats: Going from about 22 to 38, median SARS-CoV-2-reactive clonotypes did not rise significantly.

Time point in this sample: late sampling 161 to 241 days after vaccination in three convalescent patients. Treatment in this sample: approximately nine-day PBMC culture with coronavirus spike peptide pools or control peptides (ViraFEST assay). ViraFEST enlarged antigen-specific T cell populations with peptide pools and afterwards sequenced TCRs. With respect to this clonotype: Its cognate antigen is unknown.

The CDR3 is made up of 16 amino acids. The J segment lost 4 bases and the V segment lost 4 bases, leaving 12 bases of the junction unmatched. Germline V gene data show CDR1 as MGHDK and CDR2 as SYGVNS. The Oncomine TCR Beta short-read assay sequenced DNA from cultured CD4+ T cells. TCRdb re-analysed the PCR reads in MiXCR, keeping a single row per CDR3 protein. The data contain 20,000 to 25,000 distinct CDR3 sequences, about 45% of them singletons. V usage is TRBV25-1 and J usage is TRBJ2-5, with 7 nucleotides matching TRBD2. The source material was CD4+ T cells from blood, cultured in vitro, sampled about 7 months after SARS-CoV-2 vaccination. The TCR sequence derives from a human donor who had recovered from COVID-19. This chain's CDR3 is CASSAIQWGGSETQYF. The DNA of the CDR3 is TGTGCCAGCAGTGCCATCCAATGGGGAGGGTCAGAGACCCAGTACTTC.